The T cell receptor beta chain described here comes from a study of cytomegalovirus exposure and HLA in healthy donors. Study-level results: Among donors in an Asian-associated ancestry cluster, a later analysis reportedly found fewer N-insertions than the roughly 680-donor mean. For TCR beta chains, V- and J-gene trimming was later linked to a missense DCLRE1C variant. Earlier analysis yielded a pattern in which most TCR beta V segments were productive about 87% or about 30% of the time.

Concerning this clone itself: Its target is unknown.

Researchers ran the PCR with 60 Vbeta and 13 Jbeta primers. The method was immunoSEQ multiplex PCR; TCRdb's version includes in-frame clones alone and lacks a portion of them. The sample shows about 160,000 clones, about four fifths of them seen only once. The source is a woman between 45 and 65 years old in good health and CMV-seronegative. Sequencing was carried out using PBMCs.

This CDR3 reads CATREGQFGEAFF. In nucleotides, the CDR3 is TGTGCCACCCGGGAGGGACAGTTTGGTGAAGCTTTCTTT. The chain joins TRBV6-4 to TRBJ1-1; 7 bases agree with TRBD1. V shed 10 bases and J 7 bases; nucleotides not matched to a gene: 12. CDR1 MRHNA and CDR2 SNTAGT come from the germline V gene. The CDR3 covers 13 residues.